Shown below are 4 T cell receptor beta chains from a single sample sequenced in a study of blood T cell repertoires in COVID-19. TCRdb's copy holds only in-frame clones and misses some; the assay was immunoSEQ multiplex PCR. Of roughly 64,000 clones in the sample, approximately 80% were seen once. What was sequenced was peripheral blood. All receptors derive from a woman aged 60-75 years with acute or convalescent COVID-19.

The J gene is TRBJ2-7, the V gene TRBV30; possibly TRBD1 for D (6 bases). The CDR3 is made up of 16 amino acids. Germline loops: CDR1 GTSNPN, CDR2 SVGIG (reference sequence). Trimming pared 2 bases from V and 1 base from J, leaving 18 bases between. The CDR3 protein is CAWSNRRDTLSYEQYF. Here the CDR3 DNA reads TGTGCCTGGAGTAATCGCCGGGACACCTTATCCTACGAGCAGTACTTC.

The chain uses TRBV15 and TRBJ1-1; D is ambiguous. Trimming removed 1 base from V and 4 bases from J, with 13 bases in between. The length of the CDR3 is 15 residues. In germline, CDR1 is LNHNV, CDR2 YYDKDF (reference sequence). CDR3 in DNA: TGTGCCACCAGCAGAGTTGTGCGGGATGGCACTGAAGCTTTCTTT. Residues: CATSRVVRDGTEAFF.

J is TRBJ2-3 and V is TRBV19; 7 bases map to TRBD1. Germline CDR1 LNHDA, CDR2 SQIVND (reference sequence). Germline trimming cut 4 bases from V and 2 bases from J; bases unmatched to any gene: 6. The CDR3 covers 15 residues. The CDR3 nucleotides are TGTGCCAGTAGTACAACAGGGGCCTACACAGATACGCAGTATTTT. This codes for CASSTTGAYTDTQYF. The full variable domain, with the rest looked up from reference TRBV19 and TRBJ2-3, is DGGITQSPKYLFRKEGQNVTLSCEQNLNHDAMYWYRQDPGQGLRLIYYSQIVNDFQKGDIAEGYSVSREKKESFPLTVTSAQKNPTAFYLCASSTTGAYTDTQYFGPGTRLTVL.

The J gene is TRBJ2-2, the V gene TRBV10-3, with 9 bases lining up with TRBD2. The CDR3 contains 15 residues. Germline CDR1 reads ENHRY; CDR2 reads SYGVKD. V was pared by 6 bases and J by 1 base, with 3 bases of the junction left unmatched. CDR3 sequence: CAIRRAGGNTGELFF. CDR3 nucleotides: TGTGCCATCAGAAGAGCGGGGGGGAACACCGGGGAGCTGTTTTTT.